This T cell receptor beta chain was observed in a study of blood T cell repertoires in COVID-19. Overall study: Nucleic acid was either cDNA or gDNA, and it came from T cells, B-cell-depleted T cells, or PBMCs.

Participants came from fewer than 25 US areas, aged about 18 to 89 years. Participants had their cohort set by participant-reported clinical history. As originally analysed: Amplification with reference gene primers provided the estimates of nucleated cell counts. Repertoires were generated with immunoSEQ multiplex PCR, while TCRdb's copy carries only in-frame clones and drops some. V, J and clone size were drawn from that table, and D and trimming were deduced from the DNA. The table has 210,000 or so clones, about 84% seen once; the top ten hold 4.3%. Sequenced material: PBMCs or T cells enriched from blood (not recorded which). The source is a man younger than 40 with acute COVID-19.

CDR3 DNA sequence: TGTGCCAGCAGTGAATCCCCTTCCTCCTACAATGAGCAGTTCTTC. Protein: CASSESPSSYNEQFF. This chain joins TRBV6-1 and TRBJ2-1; D remains ambiguous. The V gene's germline CDR1 is MNHNS and CDR2 SASEGT. The ends were cut back, 2 bases at V and 0 bases at J, with 8 bases in the middle. This CDR3 is built from 15 residues.